This TCR beta chain was observed in a study of blood T cell repertoires in COVID-19. The overall study: Samples taken during acute and convalescent COVID-19 were collected in the United States, Italy and Spain. Sources were T cells, B-cell-depleted T cells, or PBMCs; the material itself was cDNA or gDNA.

Original data processing: Nucleated cell counts were estimated from reference gene primer amplification. The method was immunoSEQ multiplex PCR; TCRdb's version includes in-frame clones alone and lacks a portion of them. V and J calls and clone size are given by that table; D and trimming were obtained from the DNA. The sample carries 30,000 to 50,000 clones, around 87% recorded once. The sample taken for sequencing was peripheral blood. This receptor was taken from a man aged 50-60 years with active or convalescent COVID-19.

The CDR3 protein is CASSPKLRTEAFF. The CDR3 DNA sequence: TGTGCCAGCTCACCGAAGTTGAGGACTGAAGCTTTCTTT. V usage is TRBV18 and J usage is TRBJ1-1; D uncertain. The ends were cut back, 3 bases at V and 5 bases at J, with 10 bases in the middle. The CDR3 has 13 residues. Germline V gene lookup returns CDR1 KGHSH and CDR2 LQKENI.